This TCR beta chain came from a study of T cells after yellow fever vaccination. Study-wide results and caveats: Once the booster was given, most primary-vaccination clones reappeared, at approximately 97% for CD4 and roughly 91% for CD8. Weaker overall was a secondary response that nonetheless peaked faster, on day 5 versus 15.

This CDR3 contains 16 residues. Germline CDR1 reads SGHTA; CDR2 reads FQGNSA. V lost 0 bases, J lost 10 bases, and 11 bases stayed unmatched. TCR cDNA was made by 5'RACE template switching, adding a universal primer site and UMIs. TCRdb itself ran the 5' RACE reads through MiXCR, one entry per CDR3 protein. The table includes 300,000 or so distinct CDR3 sequences, about 4% detected once. A note on this clonotype: Its antigen is as yet unknown.

The sequenced sample was PBMCs, obtained 5 days after the yellow fever booster vaccination. The TCR was taken from a man between 18 and 29 years old who received the YFV17D yellow fever vaccine. V is TRBV7-2 and J is TRBJ2-1; 8 bases fit TRBD2. The DNA for the CDR3 is TGTGCCAGCAGCTTAGCTGCTAGCGGGTTCGGTCGGGAGCAGTTCTTC. Amino acid sequence: CASSLAASGFGREQFF.